This T cell receptor beta chain emerged from a study of blood T cell repertoires in COVID-19. Across the study: From the United States, Italy and Spain came samples of acute and convalescent COVID-19. From T cells, B-cell-depleted T cells, or PBMCs came the material, which was cDNA or gDNA.

Original handling: Nucleated cell number was recorded as an estimate derived from reference gene primer amplification. The repertoire was sequenced with immunoSEQ multiplex PCR; TCRdb's copy has only in-frame clones and lacks some. Clonal size and the V and J genes are those of that table, whereas D and trimming came from the DNA. This sample has 100,000 to 150,000 clones, with around four fifths found just once. Germline-derived CDR1 and CDR2 are SGHTA and FQGTGA. The CDR3 runs to 15 residues. J was trimmed by 7 bases and V by 1 base; bases with no gene match: 5. The source material was peripheral blood. This clonotype was obtained from a human donor in a cohort sampled during active COVID-19. The chain recombines TRBV7-3 with TRBJ2-2; TRBD1 matches at 8 bases. CDR3 sequence reads: CASSLRQGSGGELFF. CDR3 in DNA: TGTGCCAGCAGCTTAAGACAGGGGTCGGGCGGGGAGCTGTTTTTT. Full variable domain (missing parts from reference TRBV7-3 and TRBJ2-2): GAGVSQTPSNKVTEKGKYVELRCDPISGHTALYWYRQSLGQGPEFLIYFQGTGAADDSGLPNDRFFAVRPEGSVSTLKIQRTERGDSAVYLCASSLRQGSGGELFFGEGSRLTVL.